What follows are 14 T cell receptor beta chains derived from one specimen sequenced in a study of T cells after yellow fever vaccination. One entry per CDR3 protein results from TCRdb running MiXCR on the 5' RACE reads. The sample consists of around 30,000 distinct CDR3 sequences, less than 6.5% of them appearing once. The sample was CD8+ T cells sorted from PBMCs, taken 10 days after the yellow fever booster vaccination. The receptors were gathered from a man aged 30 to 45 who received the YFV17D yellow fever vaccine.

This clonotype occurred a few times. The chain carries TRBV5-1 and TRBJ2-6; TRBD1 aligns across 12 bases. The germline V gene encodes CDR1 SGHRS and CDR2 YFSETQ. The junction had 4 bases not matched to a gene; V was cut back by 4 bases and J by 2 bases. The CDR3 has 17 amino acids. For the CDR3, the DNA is TGCGCCAGCAGCCTCGGGACAGGGGGCGCTGGGGCCAACGTCCTGACTTTC. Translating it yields CASSLGTGGAGANVLTF. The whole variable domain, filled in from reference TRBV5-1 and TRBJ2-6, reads KAGVTQTPRYLIKTRGQQVTLSCSPISGHRSVSWYQQTPGQGLQFLFEYFSETQRNKGNFPGRFSGRQFSNSRSEMNVSTLELGDSALYLCASSLGTGGAGANVLTFGAGSRLTVL.

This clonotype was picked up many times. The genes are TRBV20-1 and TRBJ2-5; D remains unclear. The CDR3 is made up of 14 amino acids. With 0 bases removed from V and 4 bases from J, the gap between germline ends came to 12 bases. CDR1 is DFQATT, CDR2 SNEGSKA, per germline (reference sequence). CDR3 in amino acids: CSARDPTAGETQYF. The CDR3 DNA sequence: TGCAGTGCTAGAGATCCAACAGCAGGAGAGACCCAGTACTTC.

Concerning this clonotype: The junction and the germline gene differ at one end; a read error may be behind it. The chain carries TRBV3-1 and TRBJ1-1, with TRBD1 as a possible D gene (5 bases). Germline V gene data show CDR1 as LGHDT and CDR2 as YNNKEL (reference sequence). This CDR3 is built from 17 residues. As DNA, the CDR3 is TGTGCCAGCACCCAAGTAAGCCCGGGACGGATGAACACTGAAGCTTTCTTT. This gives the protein CASTQVSPGRMNTEAFF.

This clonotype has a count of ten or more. Here the CDR3 reads CASSYRVSYEQYF. As DNA, the CDR3 is TGTGCCAGCAGTTACAGGGTTAGCTACGAGCAGTACTTC. The rearrangement joins TRBV28 to TRBJ2-7; TRBD1 is a possible D gene (6 bases). The germline V and J ends were trimmed by 4 bases and 3 bases, with 10 bases remaining between them. CDR1 is MDHEN and CDR2 is SYDVKM in the germline V gene. This CDR3 comprises 13 residues.

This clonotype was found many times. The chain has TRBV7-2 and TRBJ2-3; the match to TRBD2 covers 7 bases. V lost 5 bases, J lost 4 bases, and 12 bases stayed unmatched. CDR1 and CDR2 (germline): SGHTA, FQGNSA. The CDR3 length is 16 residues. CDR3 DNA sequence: TGTGCCAGCAGCCTAAAGGGACTAACTCCCCCAGATACGCAGTATTTT. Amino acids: CASSLKGLTPPDTQYF.

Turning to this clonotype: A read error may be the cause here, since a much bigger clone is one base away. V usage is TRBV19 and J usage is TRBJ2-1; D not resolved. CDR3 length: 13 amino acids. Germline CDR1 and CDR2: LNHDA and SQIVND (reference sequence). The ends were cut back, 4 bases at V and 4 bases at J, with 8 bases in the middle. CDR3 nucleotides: TGTGCCAGTAGTACGAGGCGGTACAATGAGCAGTTCTTC. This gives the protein CASSTRRYNEQFF.

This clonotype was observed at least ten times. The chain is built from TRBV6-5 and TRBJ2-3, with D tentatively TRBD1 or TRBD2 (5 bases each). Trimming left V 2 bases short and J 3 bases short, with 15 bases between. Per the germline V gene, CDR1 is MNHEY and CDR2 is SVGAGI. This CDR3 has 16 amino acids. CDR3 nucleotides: TGTGCCAGCAGTTACGGGGGTTGGACCACAACAGATACGCAGTATTTT. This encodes CASSYGGWTTTDTQYF.

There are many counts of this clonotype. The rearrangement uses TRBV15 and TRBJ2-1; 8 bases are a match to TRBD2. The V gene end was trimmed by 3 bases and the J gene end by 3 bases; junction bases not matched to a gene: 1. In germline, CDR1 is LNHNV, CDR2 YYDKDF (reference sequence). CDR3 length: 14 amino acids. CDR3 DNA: TGTGCCACCAGCAGCACTAGCGGCTACAATGAGCAGTTCTTC. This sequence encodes CATSSTSGYNEQFF.

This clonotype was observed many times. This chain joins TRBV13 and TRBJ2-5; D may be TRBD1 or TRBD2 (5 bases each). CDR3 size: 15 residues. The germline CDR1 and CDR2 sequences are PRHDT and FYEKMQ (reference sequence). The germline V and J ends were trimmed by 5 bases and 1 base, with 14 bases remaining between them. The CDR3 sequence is CASSRVRGSQETQYF. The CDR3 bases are TGTGCCAGCAGCCGAGTGAGGGGATCCCAAGAGACCCAGTACTTC.

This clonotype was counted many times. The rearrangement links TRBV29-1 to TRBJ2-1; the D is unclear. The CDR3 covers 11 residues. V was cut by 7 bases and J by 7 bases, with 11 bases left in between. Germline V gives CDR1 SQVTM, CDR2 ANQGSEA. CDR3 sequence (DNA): TGCAGCGGTTATACCCTAAATGAGCAGTTCTTC. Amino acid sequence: CSGYTLNEQFF.

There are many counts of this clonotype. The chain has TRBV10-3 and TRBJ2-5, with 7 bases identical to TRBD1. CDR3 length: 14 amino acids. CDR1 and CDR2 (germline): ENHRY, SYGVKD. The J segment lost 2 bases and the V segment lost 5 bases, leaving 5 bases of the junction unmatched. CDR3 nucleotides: TGTGCCATCAGTAGTGGACAGGAGCAAGAGACCCAGTACTTC. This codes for CAISSGQEQETQYF.

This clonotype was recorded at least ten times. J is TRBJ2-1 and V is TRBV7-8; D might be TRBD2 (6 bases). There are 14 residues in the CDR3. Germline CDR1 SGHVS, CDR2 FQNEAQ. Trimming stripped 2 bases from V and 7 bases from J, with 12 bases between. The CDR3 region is CASSLFGTRNEQFF. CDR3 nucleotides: TGTGCCAGCAGCTTATTCGGGACTCGAAATGAGCAGTTCTTC.

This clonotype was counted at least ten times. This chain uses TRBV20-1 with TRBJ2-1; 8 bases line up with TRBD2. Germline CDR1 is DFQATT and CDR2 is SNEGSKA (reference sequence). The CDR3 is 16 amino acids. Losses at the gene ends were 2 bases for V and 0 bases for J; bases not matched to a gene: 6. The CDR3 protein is CSARSSGGSSYNEQFF. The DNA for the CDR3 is TGCAGTGCTAGATCGAGCGGGGGTAGCTCCTACAATGAGCAGTTCTTC.

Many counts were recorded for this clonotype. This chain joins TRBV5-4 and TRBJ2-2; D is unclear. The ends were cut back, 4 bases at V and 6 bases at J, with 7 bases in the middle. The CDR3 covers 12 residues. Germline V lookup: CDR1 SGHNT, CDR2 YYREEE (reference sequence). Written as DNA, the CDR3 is TGTGCCAGCAGCCACGAGGCCGGGGAGCTGTTTTTT. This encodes CASSHEAGELFF. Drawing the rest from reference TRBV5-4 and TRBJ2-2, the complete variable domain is ETGVTQSPTHLIKTRGQQVTLRCSSQSGHNTVSWYQQALGQGPQFIFQYYREEENGRGNFPPRFSGLQFPNYSSELNVNALELDDSALYLCASSHEAGELFFGEGSRLTVL.